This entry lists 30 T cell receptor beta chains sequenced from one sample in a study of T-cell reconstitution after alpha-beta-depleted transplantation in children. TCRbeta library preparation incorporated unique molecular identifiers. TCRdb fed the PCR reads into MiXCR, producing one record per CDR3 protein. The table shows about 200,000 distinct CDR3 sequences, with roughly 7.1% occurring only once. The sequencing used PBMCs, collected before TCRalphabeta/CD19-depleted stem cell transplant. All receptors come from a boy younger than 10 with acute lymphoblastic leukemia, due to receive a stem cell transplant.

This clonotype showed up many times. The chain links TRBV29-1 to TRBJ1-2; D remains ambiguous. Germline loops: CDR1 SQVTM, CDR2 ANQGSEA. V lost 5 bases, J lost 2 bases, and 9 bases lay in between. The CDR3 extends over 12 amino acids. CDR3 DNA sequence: TGCAGCGTTCCCCGGAGCAACTATGGCTACACCTTC. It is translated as CSVPRSNYGYTF.

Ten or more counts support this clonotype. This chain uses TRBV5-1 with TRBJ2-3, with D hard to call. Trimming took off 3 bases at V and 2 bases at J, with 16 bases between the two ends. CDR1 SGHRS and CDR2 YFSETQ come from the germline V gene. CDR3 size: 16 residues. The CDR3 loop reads CASSSSRNHLTDTQYF. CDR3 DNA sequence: TGCGCCAGCAGCTCCTCGAGAAACCACCTCACAGATACGCAGTATTTT.

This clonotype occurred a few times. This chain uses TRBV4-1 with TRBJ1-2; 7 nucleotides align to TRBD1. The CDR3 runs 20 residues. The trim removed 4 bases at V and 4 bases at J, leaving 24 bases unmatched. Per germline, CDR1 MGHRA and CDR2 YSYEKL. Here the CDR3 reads CASSLLQGDSFLSIPYGYTF. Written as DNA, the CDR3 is TGCGCCAGCAGCCTCCTGCAGGGGGACAGCTTTTTATCCATACCCTATGGCTACACCTTC.

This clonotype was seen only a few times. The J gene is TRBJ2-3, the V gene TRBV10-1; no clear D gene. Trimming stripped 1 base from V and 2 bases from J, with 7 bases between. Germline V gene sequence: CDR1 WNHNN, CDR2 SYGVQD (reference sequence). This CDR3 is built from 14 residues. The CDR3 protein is CASSEYGTTDTQYF. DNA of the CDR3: TGCGCCAGCAGTGAGTATGGTACCACAGATACGCAGTATTTT.

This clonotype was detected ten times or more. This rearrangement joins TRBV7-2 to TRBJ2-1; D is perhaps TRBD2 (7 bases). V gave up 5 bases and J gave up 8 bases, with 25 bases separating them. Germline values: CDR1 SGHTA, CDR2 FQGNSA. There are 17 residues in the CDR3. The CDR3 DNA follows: TGTGCCAGCAGCCTCATTTTAGTTGTCGGGGGGCAGGATGAGCAGTTCTTC. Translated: CASSLILVVGGQDEQFF.

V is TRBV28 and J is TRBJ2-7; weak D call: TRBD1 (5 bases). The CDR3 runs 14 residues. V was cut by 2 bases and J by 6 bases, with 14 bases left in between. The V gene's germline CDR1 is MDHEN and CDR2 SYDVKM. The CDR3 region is CASSLTVQEGEQYF. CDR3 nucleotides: TGTGCCAGCAGTTTAACCGTACAGGAAGGCGAGCAGTACTTC.

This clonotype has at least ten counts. The CDR3 nucleotides read TGTGCCAGTAGTAAAGCGCGCGGGATCAACTACGAGCAGTACTTC. As protein: CASSKARGINYEQYF. The chain has TRBV19 and TRBJ2-7, with a tentative D call TRBD2 (6 bases). Trimming took off 4 bases at V and 3 bases at J, with 16 bases between the two ends. This CDR3 is built from 15 residues. The germline V gene has CDR1 LNHDA and CDR2 SQIVND (reference sequence).

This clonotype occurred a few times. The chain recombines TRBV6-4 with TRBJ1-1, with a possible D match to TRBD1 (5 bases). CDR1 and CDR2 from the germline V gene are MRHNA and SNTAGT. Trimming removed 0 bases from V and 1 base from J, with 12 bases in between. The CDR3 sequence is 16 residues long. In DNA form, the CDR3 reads TGTGCCAGCAGTGACTCGCCAGGGCTAGAGAACACTGAAGCTTTCTTT. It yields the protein CASSDSPGLENTEAFF.

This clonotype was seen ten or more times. CDR3 residues: CASSLGGPGGGQPQHF. The CDR3 DNA reads TGTGCCAGCAGCTTAGGGGGGCCCGGAGGAGGCCAGCCCCAGCATTTT. The J gene is TRBJ1-5, the V gene TRBV7-8, with a possible D match to TRBD1 (6 bases). From germline, CDR1 is SGHVS and CDR2 FQNEAQ. The CDR3 is made up of 16 amino acids. Trimming pared 1 base from V and 7 bases from J, leaving 17 bases between.

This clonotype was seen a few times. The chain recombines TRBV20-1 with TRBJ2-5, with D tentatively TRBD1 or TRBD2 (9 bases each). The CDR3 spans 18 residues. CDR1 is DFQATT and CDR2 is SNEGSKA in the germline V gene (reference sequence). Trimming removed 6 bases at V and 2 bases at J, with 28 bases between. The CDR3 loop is CSATDRGGVAGEQETQYF. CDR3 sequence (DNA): TGCAGTGCCACGGACAGGGGCGGGGTAGCGGGAGAACAAGAGACCCAGTACTTC.

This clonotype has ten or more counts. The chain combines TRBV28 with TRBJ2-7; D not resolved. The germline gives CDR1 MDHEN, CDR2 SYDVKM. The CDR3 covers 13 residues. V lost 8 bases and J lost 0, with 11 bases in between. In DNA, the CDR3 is TGTGCCAGCCGTCCCTTTAGCTCCTACGAGCAGTACTTC. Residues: CASRPFSSYEQYF.

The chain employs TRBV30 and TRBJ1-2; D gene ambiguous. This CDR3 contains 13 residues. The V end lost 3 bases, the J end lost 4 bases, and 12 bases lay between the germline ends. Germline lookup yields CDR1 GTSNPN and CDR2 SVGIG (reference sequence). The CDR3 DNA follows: TGTGCCTGGAGCCCCTCCTTAGGCTATGGCTACACCTTC. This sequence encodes CAWSPSLGYGYTF. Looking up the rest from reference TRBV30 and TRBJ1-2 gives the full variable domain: SQTIHQWPATLVQPVGSPLSLECTVEGTSNPNLYWYRQAAGRGLQLLFYSVGIGQISSEVPQNLSASRPQDRQFILSSKKLLLSDSGFYLCAWSPSLGYGYTFGSGTRLTVV.

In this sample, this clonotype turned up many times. CDR3 sequence (DNA): TGTGCCACCAGCAGAGGACGGGACAGCACAGATACGCAGTATTTT. Translated, it gives CATSRGRDSTDTQYF. The V call is TRBV15, the J call TRBJ2-3; D is tentatively TRBD1 or TRBD2 (5 bases each). The ends were cut back, 1 base at V and 0 bases at J, with 8 bases in the middle. Per germline, CDR1 LNHNV and CDR2 YYDKDF (reference sequence). The CDR3 is 15 amino acids.

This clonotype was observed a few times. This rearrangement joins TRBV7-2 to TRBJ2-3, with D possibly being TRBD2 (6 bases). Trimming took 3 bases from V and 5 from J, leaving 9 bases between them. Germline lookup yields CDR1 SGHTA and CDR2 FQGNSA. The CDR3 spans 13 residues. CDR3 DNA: TGTGCCAGCAGCTTCCTCGGGGGAGATACGCAGTATTTT. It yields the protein CASSFLGGDTQYF.

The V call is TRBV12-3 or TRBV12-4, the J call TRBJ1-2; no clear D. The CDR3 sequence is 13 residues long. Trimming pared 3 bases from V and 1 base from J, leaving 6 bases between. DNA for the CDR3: TGTGCCAGCAGTTTTGACGGTAACTATGGCTACACCTTC. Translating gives CASSFDGNYGYTF.

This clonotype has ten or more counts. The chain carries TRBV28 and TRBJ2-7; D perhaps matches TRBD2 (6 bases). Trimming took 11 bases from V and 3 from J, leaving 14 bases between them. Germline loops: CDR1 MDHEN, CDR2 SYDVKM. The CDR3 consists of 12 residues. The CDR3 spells CASRGIDYEQYF. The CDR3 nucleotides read TGTGCCTCCCGGGGGATTGACTACGAGCAGTACTTC.

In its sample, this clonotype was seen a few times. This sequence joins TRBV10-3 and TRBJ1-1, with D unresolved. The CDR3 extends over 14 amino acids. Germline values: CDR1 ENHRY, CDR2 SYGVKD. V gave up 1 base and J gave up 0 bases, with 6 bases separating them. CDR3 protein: CAISEFRLNTEAFF. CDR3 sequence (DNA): TGTGCCATCAGTGAGTTTAGGTTGAACACTGAAGCTTTCTTT.

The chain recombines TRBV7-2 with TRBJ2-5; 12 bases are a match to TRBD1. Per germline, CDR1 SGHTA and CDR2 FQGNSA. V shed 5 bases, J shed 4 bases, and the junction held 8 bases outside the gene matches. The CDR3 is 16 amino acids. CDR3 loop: CASSTMGQGARETQYF. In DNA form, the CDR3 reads TGTGCCAGCAGCACTATGGGACAGGGGGCTCGAGAGACCCAGTACTTC.

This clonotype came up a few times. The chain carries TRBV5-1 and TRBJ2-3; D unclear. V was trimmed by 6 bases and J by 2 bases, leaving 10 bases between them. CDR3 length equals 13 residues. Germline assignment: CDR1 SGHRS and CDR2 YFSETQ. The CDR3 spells CASTNPYTDTQYF. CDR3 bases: TGCGCCAGCACCAACCCCTACACAGATACGCAGTATTTT.

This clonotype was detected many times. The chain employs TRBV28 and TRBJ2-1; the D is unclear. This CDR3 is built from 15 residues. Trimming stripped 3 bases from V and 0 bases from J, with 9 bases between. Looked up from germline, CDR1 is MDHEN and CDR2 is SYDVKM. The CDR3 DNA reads TGTGCCAGCAGTTTTCAGAAAATCTCCTACAATGAGCAGTTCTTC. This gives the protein CASSFQKISYNEQFF.

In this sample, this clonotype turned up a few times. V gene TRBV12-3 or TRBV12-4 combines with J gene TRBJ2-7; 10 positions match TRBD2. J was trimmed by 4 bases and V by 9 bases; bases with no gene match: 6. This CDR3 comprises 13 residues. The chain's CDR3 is CASQRGGGYEQYF. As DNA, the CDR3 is TGTGCCAGTCAGCGGGGGGGCGGGTACGAGCAGTACTTC.

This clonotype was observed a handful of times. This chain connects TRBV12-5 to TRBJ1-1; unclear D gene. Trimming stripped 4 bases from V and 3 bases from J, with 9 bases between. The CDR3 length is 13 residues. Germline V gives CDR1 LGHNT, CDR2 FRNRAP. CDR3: CASGSTEDTEAFF. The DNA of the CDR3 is TGTGCTAGTGGTTCTACGGAGGACACTGAAGCTTTCTTT.

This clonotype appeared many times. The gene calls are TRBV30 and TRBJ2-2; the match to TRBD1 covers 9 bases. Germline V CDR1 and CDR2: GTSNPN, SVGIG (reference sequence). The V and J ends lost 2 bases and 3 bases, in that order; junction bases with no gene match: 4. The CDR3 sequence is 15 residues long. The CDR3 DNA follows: TGTGCCTGGAGTTCAAGGGACAGGGACACCGGGGAGCTGTTTTTT. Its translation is CAWSSRDRDTGELFF.

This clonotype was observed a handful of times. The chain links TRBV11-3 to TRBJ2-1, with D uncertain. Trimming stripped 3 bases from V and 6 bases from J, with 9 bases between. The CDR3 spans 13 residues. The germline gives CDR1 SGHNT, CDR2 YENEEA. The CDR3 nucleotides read TGTGCCAGCAGCTTTTCAAGTCGCAATGAGCAGTTCTTC. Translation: CASSFSSRNEQFF.

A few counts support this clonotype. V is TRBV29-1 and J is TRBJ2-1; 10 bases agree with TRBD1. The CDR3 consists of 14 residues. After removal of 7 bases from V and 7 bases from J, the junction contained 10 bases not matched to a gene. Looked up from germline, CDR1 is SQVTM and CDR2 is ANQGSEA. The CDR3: CSGGDGQGGNEQFF. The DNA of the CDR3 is TGCAGCGGCGGAGACGGACAGGGGGGAAATGAGCAGTTCTTC.

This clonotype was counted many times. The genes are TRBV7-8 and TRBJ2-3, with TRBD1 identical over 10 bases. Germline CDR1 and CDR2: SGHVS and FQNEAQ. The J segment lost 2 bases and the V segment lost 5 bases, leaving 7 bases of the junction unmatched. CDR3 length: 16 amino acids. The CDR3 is CASSRDRGSLTDTQYF. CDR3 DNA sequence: TGTGCCAGCAGCCGGGACAGGGGTTCCCTCACAGATACGCAGTATTTT.

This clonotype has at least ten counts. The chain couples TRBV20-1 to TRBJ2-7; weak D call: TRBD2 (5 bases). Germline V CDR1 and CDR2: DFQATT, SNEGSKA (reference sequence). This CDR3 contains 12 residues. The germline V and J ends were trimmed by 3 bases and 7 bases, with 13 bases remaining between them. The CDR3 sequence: CSASPPGGEQYF. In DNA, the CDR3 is TGCAGTGCTAGCCCCCCCGGAGGAGAGCAGTACTTC.

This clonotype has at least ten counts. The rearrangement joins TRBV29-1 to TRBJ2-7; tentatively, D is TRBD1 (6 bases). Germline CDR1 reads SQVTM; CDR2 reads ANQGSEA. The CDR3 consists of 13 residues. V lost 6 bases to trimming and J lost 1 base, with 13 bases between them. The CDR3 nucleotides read TGCAGCGTCCAAACAGGACAGTCCTACGAGCAGTACTTC. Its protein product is CSVQTGQSYEQYF.

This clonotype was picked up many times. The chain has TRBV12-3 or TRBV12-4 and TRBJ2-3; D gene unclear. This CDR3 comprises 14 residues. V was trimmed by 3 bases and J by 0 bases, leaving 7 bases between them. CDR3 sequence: CASSFRSSTDTQYF. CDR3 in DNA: TGTGCCAGCAGTTTTCGGTCTAGCACAGATACGCAGTATTTT.

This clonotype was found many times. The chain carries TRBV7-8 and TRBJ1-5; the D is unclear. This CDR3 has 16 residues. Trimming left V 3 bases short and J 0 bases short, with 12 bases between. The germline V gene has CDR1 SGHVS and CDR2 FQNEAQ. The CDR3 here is CASSLRLTDSNQPQHF. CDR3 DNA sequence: TGTGCCAGCAGCTTGCGCCTGACGGATAGCAATCAGCCCCAGCATTTT.